The clone carrying this TCR beta chain occurred many times. The CDR3 is made up of 17 amino acids. Germline trimming cut 5 bases from V and 0 bases from J; bases unmatched to any gene: 4. CDR1 is LGHNT and CDR2 is FRNRAP in the germline V gene. This entry belongs to a study of T cells in Graves' hyperthyroidism and ophthalmopathy. Whole-study context: Peripheral blood sampling occurred at initial diagnosis, before any treatment.

TCR beta CDR3 region amplification was performed from RNA transcripts. Primed by the HTBI set, a first-round RT-PCR was run on the TCR CDR3. TCRdb ran MiXCR on the multiplex PCR reads and lists one entry per CDR3 protein. The sample includes 690,000 or so distinct CDR3 sequences, over 15% of them seen just once. The sequencing sample was made of blood. The sequence derives from a woman between 50 and 59 years old with Graves' hyperthyroidism that later progressed to Graves' ophthalmopathy. The rearrangement joins TRBV12-5 to TRBJ2-1; TRBD2 matches at 13 bases. As DNA, the CDR3 is TGTGCTAGTGGTGGTCGGACTAGCGGGAGCTCCTACAATGAGCAGTTCTTC. Amino acid sequence: CASGGRTSGSSYNEQFF.